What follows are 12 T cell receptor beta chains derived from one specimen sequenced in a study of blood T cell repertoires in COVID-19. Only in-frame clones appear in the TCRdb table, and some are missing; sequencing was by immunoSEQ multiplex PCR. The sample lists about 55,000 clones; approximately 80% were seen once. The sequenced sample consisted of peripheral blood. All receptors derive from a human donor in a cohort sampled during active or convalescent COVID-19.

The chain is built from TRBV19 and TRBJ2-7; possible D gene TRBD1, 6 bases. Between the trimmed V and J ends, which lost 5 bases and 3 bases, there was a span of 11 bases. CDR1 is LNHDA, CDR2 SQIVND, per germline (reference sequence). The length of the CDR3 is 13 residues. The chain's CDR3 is CASSPGQYYEQYF. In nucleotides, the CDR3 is TGTGCCAGTAGTCCCGGACAGTACTACGAGCAGTACTTC.

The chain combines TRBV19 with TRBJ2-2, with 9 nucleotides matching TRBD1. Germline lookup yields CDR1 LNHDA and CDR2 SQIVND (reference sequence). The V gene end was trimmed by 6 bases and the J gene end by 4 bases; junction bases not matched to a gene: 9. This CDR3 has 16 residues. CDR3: CASRTPGQGLTGELFF. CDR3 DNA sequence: TGTGCCAGTAGGACCCCGGGACAGGGCCTCACCGGGGAGCTGTTTTTT.

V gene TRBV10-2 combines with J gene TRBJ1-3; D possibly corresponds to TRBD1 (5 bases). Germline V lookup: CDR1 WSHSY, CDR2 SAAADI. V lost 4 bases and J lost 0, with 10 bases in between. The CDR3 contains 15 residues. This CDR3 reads CASSGQFDSGNTIYF. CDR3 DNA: TGCGCCAGCAGTGGACAGTTCGACTCTGGAAACACCATATATTTT.

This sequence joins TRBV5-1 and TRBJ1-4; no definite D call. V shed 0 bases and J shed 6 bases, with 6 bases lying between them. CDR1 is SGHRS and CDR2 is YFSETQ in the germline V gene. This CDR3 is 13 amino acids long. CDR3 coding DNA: TGCGCCAGCAGCTTGGCCGTGTATGAAAAACTGTTTTTT. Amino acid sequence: CASSLAVYEKLFF.

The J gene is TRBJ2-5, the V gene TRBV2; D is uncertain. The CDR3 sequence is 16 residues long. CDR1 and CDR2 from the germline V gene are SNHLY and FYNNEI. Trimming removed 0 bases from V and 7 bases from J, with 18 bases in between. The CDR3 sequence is CASSEARDWVLGTQYF. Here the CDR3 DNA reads TGTGCCAGCAGTGAAGCGCGCGACTGGGTGCTTGGGACCCAGTACTTC.

The DNA for the CDR3 is TGTGCCAGCAGCTTTCTTGGCACAGATACGCAGTATTTT. Protein: CASSFLGTDTQYF. The chain couples TRBV7-9 to TRBJ2-3; D uncertain. The germline V gene has CDR1 SEHNR and CDR2 FQNEAQ (reference sequence). V lost 3 bases to trimming and J lost 1 base, with 5 bases between them. This CDR3 region has 13 residues.

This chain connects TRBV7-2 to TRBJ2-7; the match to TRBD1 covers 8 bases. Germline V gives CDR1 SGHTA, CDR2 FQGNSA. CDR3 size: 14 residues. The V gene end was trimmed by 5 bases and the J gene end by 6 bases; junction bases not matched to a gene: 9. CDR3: CASSGTGTGGEQYF. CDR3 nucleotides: TGTGCCAGCAGCGGAACCGGGACAGGAGGCGAGCAGTACTTC.

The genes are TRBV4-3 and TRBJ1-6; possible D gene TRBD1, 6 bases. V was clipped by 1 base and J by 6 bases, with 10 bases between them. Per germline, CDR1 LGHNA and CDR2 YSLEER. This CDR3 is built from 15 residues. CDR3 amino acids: CASSQAQGFNSPLHF. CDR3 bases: TGCGCCAGCAGCCAAGCTCAGGGGTTTAATTCACCCCTCCACTTT.

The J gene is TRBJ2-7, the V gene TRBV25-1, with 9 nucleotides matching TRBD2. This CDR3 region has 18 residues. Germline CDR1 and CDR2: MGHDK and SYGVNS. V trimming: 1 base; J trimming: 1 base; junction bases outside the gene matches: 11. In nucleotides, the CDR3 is TGTGCCAGCAGTGAATCACGGGGCTCCCTAGCGGGGTCCTACGAGCAGTACTTC. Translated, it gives CASSESRGSLAGSYEQYF.

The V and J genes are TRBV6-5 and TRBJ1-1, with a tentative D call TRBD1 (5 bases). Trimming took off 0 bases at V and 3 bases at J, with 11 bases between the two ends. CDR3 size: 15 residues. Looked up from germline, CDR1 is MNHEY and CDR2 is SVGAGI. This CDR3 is CASSYSGGGHTEAFF. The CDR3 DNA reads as TGTGCCAGCAGTTACTCTGGGGGAGGGCACACTGAAGCTTTCTTT.

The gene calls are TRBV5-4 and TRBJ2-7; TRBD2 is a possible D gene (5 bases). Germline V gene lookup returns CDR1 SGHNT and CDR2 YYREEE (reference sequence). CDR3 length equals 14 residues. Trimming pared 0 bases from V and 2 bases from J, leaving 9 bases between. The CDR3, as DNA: TGTGCCAGCAGCTTGGCCGGGATCACCTACGAGCAGTACTTC. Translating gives CASSLAGITYEQYF.

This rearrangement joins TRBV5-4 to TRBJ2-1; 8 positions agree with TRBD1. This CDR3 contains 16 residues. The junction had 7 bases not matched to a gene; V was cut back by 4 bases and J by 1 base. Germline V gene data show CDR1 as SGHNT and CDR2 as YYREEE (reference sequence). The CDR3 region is CASSRTGSLSYNEQFF. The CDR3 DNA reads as TGTGCCAGCAGCCGGACAGGGTCACTATCCTACAATGAGCAGTTCTTC.